This paragraph covers one T cell receptor (beta chain) sequence. V was cut by 6 bases and J by 7 bases, with 12 bases left in between. CDR1 and CDR2 (germline): MNHEY, SMNVEV (reference sequence). The CDR3 consists of 13 residues. This sample was taken from a study of blood T cell repertoires in COVID-19. Whole-study context: Samples of COVID-19 (acute and convalescent) were obtained from the United States, Italy and Spain. From T cells, B-cell-depleted T cells, or PBMCs came the material, which was cDNA or gDNA.

In the authors' methods: Researchers report that nucleated cell counts were estimated from reference gene primer amplification. Profiling relied on immunoSEQ multiplex PCR, and the TCRdb table lists in-frame clones only, not all of them. V and J calls plus clone size are reproduced from that table; the DNA served to infer D and trimming. The table has about 400,000 clones, roughly 86% seen once. Study members were between about 18 and 100 years old and lived in around 24 US regions. The TCR comes from a woman in her thirties who had recovered from COVID-19. The sequencing sample was made of PBMCs or T cells enriched from blood (not recorded which). This chain links TRBV27 with TRBJ2-2, with D possibly TRBD1 on 6 matching bases. The CDR3 protein is CASSETGLGELFF. DNA for the CDR3: TGTGCCAGCAGCGAGACAGGCCTCGGGGAGCTGTTTTTT.